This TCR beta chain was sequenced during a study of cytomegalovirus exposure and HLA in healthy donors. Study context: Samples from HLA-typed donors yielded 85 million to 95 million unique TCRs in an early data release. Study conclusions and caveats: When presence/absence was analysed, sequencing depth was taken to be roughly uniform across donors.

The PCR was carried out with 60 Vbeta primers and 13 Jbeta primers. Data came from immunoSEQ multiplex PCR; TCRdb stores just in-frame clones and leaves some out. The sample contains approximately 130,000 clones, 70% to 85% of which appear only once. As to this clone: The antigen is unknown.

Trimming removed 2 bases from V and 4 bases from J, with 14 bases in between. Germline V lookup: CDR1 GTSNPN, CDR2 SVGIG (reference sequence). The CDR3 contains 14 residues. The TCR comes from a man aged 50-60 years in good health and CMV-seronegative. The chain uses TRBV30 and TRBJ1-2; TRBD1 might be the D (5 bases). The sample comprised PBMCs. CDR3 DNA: TGTGCCTGGAGTTCAGCTAAGGGGCCCTATGGCTACACCTTC. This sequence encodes CAWSSAKGPYGYTF.